This TCR beta chain was profiled in a study of OX40 agonist ivuxolimab in advanced cancers. Study-level background: Each patient was given ivuxolimab into a vein every 2 weeks, at 0.01 to 10 mg/kg. Patients undergoing dose escalation presented with hepatocellular carcinoma, melanoma, renal cell or head and neck cancer. The study reported partial responses in three patients: one hepatocellular carcinoma, two cutaneous melanoma.

Of note for this clone: Its antigen is unknown.

Study observations and caveats: On average, CD8+ T cells showed a greater number of expanded clones than CD4+.

This table comes from immunoSEQ multiplex PCR, and its TCRdb copy is limited to in-frame clones, with some not included. The data contain over 30,000 clones, around 80% of them seen just once; the ten biggest clones take up about 2%. CDR3 size: 15 residues. The V gene's germline CDR1 is GTSNPN and CDR2 SVGIG (reference sequence). Trimming shortened V by 2 bases and J by 7 bases, and 17 bases separated the two germline ends. Sample: CD4+ or CD8+ T cells sorted from blood, taken in a trial of the OX40 agonist ivuxolimab. This chain links TRBV30 with TRBJ1-4; a possible D gene is TRBD1 (5 bases). The receptor comes from an adult with an advanced solid tumor such as melanoma, head and neck, liver or kidney cancer. The CDR3, as DNA: TGTGCCTGGAGTAACCCCTTGGGGGTAGTTGAAAAACTGTTTTTT. Its translation is CAWSNPLGVVEKLFF.